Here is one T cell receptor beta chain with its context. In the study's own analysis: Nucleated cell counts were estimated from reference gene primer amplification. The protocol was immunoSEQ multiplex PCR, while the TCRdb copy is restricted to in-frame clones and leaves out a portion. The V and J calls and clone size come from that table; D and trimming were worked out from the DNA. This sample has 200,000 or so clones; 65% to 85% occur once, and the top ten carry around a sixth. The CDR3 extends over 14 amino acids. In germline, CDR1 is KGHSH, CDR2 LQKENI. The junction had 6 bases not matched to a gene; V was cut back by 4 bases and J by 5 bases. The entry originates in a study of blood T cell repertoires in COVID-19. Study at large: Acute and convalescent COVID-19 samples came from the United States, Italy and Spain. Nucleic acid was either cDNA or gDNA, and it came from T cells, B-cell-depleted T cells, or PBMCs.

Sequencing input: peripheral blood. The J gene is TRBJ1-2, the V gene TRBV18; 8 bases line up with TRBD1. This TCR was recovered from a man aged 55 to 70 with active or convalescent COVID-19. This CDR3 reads CASSHPGGAYGYTF. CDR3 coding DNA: TGTGCCAGCTCACACCCAGGGGGCGCGTATGGCTACACCTTC. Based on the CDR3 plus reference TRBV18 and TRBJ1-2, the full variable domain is NAGVMQNPRHLVRRRGQEARLRCSPMKGHSHVYWYRQLPEEGLKFMVYLQKENIIDESGMPKERFSAEFPKEGPSILRIQQVVRGDSAAYFCASSHPGGAYGYTFGSGTRLTVV.